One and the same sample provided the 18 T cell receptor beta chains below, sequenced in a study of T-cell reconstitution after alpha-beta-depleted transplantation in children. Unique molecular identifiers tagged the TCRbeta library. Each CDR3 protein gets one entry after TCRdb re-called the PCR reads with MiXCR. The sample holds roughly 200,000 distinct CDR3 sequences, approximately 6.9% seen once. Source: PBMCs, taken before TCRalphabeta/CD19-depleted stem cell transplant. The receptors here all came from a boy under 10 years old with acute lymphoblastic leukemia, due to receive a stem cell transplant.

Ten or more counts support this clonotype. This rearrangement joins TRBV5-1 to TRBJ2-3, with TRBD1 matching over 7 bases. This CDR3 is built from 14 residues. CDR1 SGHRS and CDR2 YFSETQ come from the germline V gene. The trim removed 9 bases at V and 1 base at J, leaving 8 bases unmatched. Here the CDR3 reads CATSTGLGTDTQYF. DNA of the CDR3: TGCGCCACTTCGACAGGGTTGGGCACAGATACGCAGTATTTT.

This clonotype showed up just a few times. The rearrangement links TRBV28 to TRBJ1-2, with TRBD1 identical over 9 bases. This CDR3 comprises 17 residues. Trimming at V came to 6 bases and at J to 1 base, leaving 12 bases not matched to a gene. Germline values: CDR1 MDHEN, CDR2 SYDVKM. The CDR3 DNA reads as TGTGCCAGCAGCCAGAGTTGGGGGACAGGGTTTAACTATGGCTACACCTTC. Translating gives CASSQSWGTGFNYGYTF.

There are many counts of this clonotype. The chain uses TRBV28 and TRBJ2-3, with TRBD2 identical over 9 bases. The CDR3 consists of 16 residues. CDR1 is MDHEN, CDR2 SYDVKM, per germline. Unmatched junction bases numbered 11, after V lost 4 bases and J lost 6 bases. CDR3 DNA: TGTGCCAGCAGTTCCGGTTGGCGGGGGGGCGGGGATACGCAGTATTTT. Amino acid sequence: CASSSGWRGGGDTQYF. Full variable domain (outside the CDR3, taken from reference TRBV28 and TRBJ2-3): DVKVTQSSRYLVKRTGEKVFLECVQDMDHENMFWYRQDPGLGLRLIYFSYDVKMKEKGDIPEGYSVSREKKERFSLILESASTNQTSMYLCASSSGWRGGGDTQYFGPGTRLTVL.

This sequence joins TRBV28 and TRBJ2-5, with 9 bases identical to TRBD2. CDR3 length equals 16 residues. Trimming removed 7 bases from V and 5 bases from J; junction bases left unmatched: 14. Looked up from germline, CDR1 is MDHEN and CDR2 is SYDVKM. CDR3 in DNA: TGTGCCAGCACATTAGCGGGGGCCTCAGGGGAGGAGACCCAGTACTTC. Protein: CASTLAGASGEETQYF.

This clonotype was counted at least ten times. The CDR3 nucleotides are TGTGCCATCAGTGAGACAGGGGGTGGCAATCAGCCCCAGCATTTT. Translating it yields CAISETGGGNQPQHF. The V and J genes are TRBV10-3 and TRBJ1-5; 8 positions match TRBD1. CDR1 and CDR2 (germline): ENHRY, SYGVKD. The CDR3 spans 15 residues. J was trimmed by 2 bases and V by 2 bases; bases with no gene match: 2.

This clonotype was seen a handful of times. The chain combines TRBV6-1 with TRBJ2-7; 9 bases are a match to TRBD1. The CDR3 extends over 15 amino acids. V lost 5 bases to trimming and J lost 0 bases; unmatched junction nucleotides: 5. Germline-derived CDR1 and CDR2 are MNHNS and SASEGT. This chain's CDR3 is CASSPDRGVSYEQYF. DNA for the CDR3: TGTGCCAGCAGTCCGGACAGGGGCGTCTCCTACGAGCAGTACTTC.

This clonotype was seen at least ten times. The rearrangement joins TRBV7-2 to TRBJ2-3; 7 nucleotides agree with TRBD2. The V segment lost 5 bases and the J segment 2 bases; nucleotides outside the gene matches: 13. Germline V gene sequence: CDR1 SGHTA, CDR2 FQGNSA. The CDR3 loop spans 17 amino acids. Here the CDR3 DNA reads TGTGCCAGCAGCCCCCGGACTAGGAAGCCAACCACAGATACGCAGTATTTT. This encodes CASSPRTRKPTTDTQYF.

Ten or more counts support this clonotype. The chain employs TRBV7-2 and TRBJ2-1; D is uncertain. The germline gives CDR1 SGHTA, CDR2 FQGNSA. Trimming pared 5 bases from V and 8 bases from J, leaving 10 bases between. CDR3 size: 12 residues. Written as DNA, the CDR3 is TGTGCCAGCAGCCCGAATCGGGATGAGCAGTTCTTC. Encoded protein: CASSPNRDEQFF.

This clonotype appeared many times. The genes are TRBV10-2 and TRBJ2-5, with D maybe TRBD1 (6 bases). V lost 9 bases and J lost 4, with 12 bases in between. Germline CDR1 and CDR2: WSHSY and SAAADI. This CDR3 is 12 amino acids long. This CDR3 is CASIGQRETQYF. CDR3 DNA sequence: TGCGCCAGTATAGGACAGAGAGAGACCCAGTACTTC.

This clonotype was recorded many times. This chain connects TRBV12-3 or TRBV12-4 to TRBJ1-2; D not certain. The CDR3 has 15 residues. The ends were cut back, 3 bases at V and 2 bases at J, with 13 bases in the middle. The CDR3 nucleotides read TGTGCCAGCAGTTTGTTCAGGATAGTCAACTATGGCTACACCTTC. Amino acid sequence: CASSLFRIVNYGYTF.

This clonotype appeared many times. CDR3 in amino acids: CSVGGGLNTEAFF. The CDR3 DNA is TGCAGCGTGGGGGGAGGTTTGAACACTGAAGCTTTCTTT. J is TRBJ1-1 and V is TRBV29-1, with D possibly matching TRBD1 (5 bases). Germline CDR1 reads SQVTM; CDR2 reads ANQGSEA. The CDR3 totals 13 residues. With 6 bases removed from V and 0 bases from J, the gap between germline ends came to 11 bases.

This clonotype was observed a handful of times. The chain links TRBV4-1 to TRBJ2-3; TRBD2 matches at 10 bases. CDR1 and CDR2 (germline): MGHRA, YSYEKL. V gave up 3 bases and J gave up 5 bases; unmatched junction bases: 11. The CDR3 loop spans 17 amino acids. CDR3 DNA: TGCGCCAGCAGCCACTTTCAAATAGCGGGGGGAGGAGATACGCAGTATTTT. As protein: CASSHFQIAGGGDTQYF.

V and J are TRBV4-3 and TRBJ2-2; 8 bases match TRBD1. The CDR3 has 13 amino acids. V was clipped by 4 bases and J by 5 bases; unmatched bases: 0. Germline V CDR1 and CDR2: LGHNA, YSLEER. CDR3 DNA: TGCGCCAGCAGCCGGACAGGGACCGGGGAGCTGTTTTTT. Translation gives CASSRTGTGELFF.

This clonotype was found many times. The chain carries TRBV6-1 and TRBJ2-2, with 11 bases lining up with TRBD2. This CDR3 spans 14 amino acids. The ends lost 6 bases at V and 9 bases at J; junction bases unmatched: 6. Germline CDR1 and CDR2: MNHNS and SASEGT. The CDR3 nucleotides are TGTGCCAGCAGACCACTAGCGGGGGACCGGGAGCTGTTTTTT. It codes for CASRPLAGDRELFF.

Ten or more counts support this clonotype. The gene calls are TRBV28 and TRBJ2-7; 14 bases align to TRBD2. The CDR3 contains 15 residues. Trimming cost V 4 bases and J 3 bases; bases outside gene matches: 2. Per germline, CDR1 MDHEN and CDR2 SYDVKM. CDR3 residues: CASSSGLAGVYEQYF. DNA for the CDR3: TGTGCCAGCAGTTCGGGACTAGCGGGGGTCTACGAGCAGTACTTC.

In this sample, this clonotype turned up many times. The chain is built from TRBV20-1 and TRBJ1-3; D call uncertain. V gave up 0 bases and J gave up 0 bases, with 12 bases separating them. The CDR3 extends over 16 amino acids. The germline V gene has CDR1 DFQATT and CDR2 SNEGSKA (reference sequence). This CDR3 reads CSARDLKFLSGNTIYF. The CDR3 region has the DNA TGCAGTGCTAGAGATCTCAAGTTTCTCTCTGGAAACACCATATATTTT.

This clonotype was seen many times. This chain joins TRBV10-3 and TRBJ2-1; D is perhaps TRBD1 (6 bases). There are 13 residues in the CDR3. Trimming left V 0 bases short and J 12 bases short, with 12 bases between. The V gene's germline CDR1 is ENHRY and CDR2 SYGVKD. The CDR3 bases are TGTGCCATCAGTGAGTCAACGGACAGATGGCAGTTCTTC. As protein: CAISESTDRWQFF.

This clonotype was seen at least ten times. The CDR3 loop reads CSARRTGDTGELFF. Written as DNA, the CDR3 is TGCAGTGCTAGGCGGACAGGGGATACCGGGGAGCTGTTTTTT. The chain employs TRBV20-1 and TRBJ2-2, with TRBD1 matching over 9 bases. The CDR3 has 14 amino acids. CDR1 is DFQATT, CDR2 SNEGSKA, per germline (reference sequence). V dropped 3 bases and J dropped 5; count of bases not matched to a gene: 4.